This TCR beta chain comes out of a study of a mutant IDH1 vaccine in newly diagnosed glioma. Repertoires were generated with immunoSEQ multiplex PCR, while TCRdb's copy carries only in-frame clones and drops some. This sample has about 38,000 clones, with about 80% found just once. The time point was: week 5, during vaccination. Mutant IDH1 20-mer peptide, at 300 ug, made up each vaccine dose, with topical imiquimod. CDR1 is MNHNY, CDR2 SVGAGI, per germline (reference sequence). The CDR3 extends over 13 amino acids. V lost 4 bases and J lost 3, with 10 bases in between. Comments on this clone: Antigen: not known.

Study-wide points: Pseudoprogression showed no apparent link to changes in top peripheral T cell clonotypes.

The TCR originated in a man aged 40-49 years with glioma. The chain carries TRBV6-6 and TRBJ2-7; D is undetermined. The sequenced sample was PBMCs, obtained from a glioma patient whose treatment included an IDH1 peptide vaccine. The CDR3 sequence: CASSFSTGYEQYF. The CDR3 DNA follows: TGTGCCAGCAGTTTCTCGACCGGCTACGAGCAGTACTTC.